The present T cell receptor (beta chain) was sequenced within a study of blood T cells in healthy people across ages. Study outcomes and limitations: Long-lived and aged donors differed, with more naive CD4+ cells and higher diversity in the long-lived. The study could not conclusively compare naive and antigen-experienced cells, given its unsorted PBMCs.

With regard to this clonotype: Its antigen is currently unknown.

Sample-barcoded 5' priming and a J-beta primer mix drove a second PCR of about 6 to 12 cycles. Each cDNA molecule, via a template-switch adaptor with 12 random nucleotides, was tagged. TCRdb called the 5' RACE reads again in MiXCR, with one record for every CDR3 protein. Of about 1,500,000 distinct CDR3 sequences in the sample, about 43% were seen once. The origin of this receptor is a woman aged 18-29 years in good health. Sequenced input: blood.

In nucleotides, the CDR3 is TGTGCCATCAGTGAGTTTAGAGAGAATTACGAGCAGTACTTC. Amino acid sequence: CAISEFRENYEQYF. The chain uses TRBV10-3 and TRBJ2-7, with unresolved D. The CDR3 runs 14 residues. V lost 1 base to trimming and J lost 4 bases, with 11 bases between them. Germline lookup yields CDR1 ENHRY and CDR2 SYGVKD.